The 30 T cell receptor beta chains presented below share a single source sample, sequenced in a study of cytomegalovirus exposure and HLA in healthy donors. PCR was performed using 60 Vbeta and 13 Jbeta primers. Sequenced by immunoSEQ multiplex PCR; TCRdb stores in-frame clones only, minus some. The sample yields a few hundred thousand clones, about 82% seen once. The source material was PBMCs. The receptors originated from a man in his thirties or forties in good health and CMV-seronegative.

V and J are TRBV5-1 and TRBJ2-7; D is perhaps TRBD1 (7 bases). The CDR3 length is 16 residues. The germline gives CDR1 SGHRS, CDR2 YFSETQ. Trimming removed 7 bases from V and 3 bases from J, with 23 bases in between. The CDR3 nucleotides are TGCGCCAGCTCCCGTGGAGGACAGGAGGGTAACTACGAGCAGTACTTC. Amino acid sequence: CASSRGGQEGNYEQYF.

The chain carries TRBV6-1 and TRBJ2-2, with D tentatively TRBD2 (5 bases). The CDR3 is 13 residues long. The germline V gene has CDR1 MNHNS and CDR2 SASEGT. The V end lost 5 bases, the J end lost 10 bases, and 14 bases lay between the germline ends. CDR3: CASSRGPWMELFF. In DNA, the CDR3 is TGTGCCAGCAGTAGAGGGCCTTGGATGGAGCTGTTTTTT.

Points on this clone: A read error may produce the germline difference seen at one junction end. The chain links TRBV4-3 to TRBJ2-6, with D perhaps TRBD1 (5 bases). The germline gives CDR1 LGHNA, CDR2 YSLEER. CDR3 size: 16 residues. The DNA for the CDR3 is TGCGCCAGCAGCCTCTCCGGCCCCTCTGGGGCCAGCGTCCTGACTTTC. It is translated as CASSLSGPSGASVLTF.

V and J are TRBV27 and TRBJ2-7, with 9 bases fitting TRBD1. Per the germline V gene, CDR1 is MNHEY and CDR2 is SMNVEV (reference sequence). The CDR3 has 14 residues. V dropped 6 bases and J dropped 7; count of bases not matched to a gene: 10. CDR3 in amino acids: CASSIGQGRGEQYF. For the CDR3, the DNA is TGTGCCAGCAGCATAGGACAGGGGCGGGGTGAGCAGTACTTC.

The chain links TRBV5-1 to TRBJ2-2; 9 positions agree with TRBD2. Trimming removed 3 bases from V and 0 bases from J; junction bases left unmatched: 3. The CDR3 totals 16 residues. The germline V gene has CDR1 SGHRS and CDR2 YFSETQ. CDR3 sequence reads: CASSSVAGANTGELFF. The CDR3 bases are TGCGCCAGCAGCTCCGTAGCGGGGGCGAACACCGGGGAGCTGTTTTTT.

The J gene is TRBJ2-7, the V gene TRBV11-2, with D possibly TRBD1 on 6 matching bases. Germline assignment: CDR1 SGHAT and CDR2 FQNNGV. V was trimmed by 5 bases and J by 0 bases, leaving 11 bases between them. The CDR3 has 14 residues. Written as DNA, the CDR3 is TGTGCCAGCAGCATAAAAGGGGGCTCCTACGAGCAGTACTTC. It translates to CASSIKGGSYEQYF.

V usage is TRBV29-1 and J usage is TRBJ2-5; 7 nucleotides agree with TRBD2. Germline CDR1 SQVTM, CDR2 ANQGSEA. The CDR3 runs to 15 residues. V was pared by 0 bases and J by 5 bases, with 9 bases of the junction left unmatched. CDR3 sequence reads: CSVEEGGIGLETQYF. The CDR3 bases are TGCAGCGTTGAAGAGGGAGGGATCGGTCTGGAGACCCAGTACTTC.

This chain uses TRBV2 with TRBJ2-2; TRBD2 matches at 9 bases. The V segment lost 11 bases and the J segment 4 bases; nucleotides outside the gene matches: 14. From germline, CDR1 is SNHLY and CDR2 FYNNEI. The CDR3 sequence is 16 residues long. This CDR3 is CAGERGAGGPTGELFF. CDR3 DNA: TGTGCCGGGGAACGAGGGGCGGGGGGGCCCACCGGGGAGCTGTTTTTT.

The V gene is TRBV27, the J gene TRBJ2-1; D is perhaps TRBD2 (5 bases). Trimming pared 7 bases from V and 6 bases from J, leaving 22 bases between. Looked up from germline, CDR1 is MNHEY and CDR2 is SMNVEV (reference sequence). The CDR3 is 16 amino acids. CDR3 coding DNA: TGTGCCAGCATTTCTCGGGGAGCCCAACCGGGCAATGAGCAGTTCTTC. Its translation is CASISRGAQPGNEQFF.

This clone was seen only once. The genes are TRBV5-6 and TRBJ2-7; possible D gene TRBD1, 5 bases. Trimming pared 3 bases from V and 6 bases from J, leaving 22 bases between. The germline V gene has CDR1 SGHDT and CDR2 YYEEEE. The CDR3 contains 16 residues. This chain's CDR3 is CASSSDLKGVLAEQYF. The CDR3, as DNA: TGTGCCAGCAGCTCGGACCTGAAAGGGGTTCTCGCCGAGCAGTACTTC.

The V call is TRBV6-1, the J call TRBJ1-2; maybe TRBD1 (5 bases). The V gene's germline CDR1 is MNHNS and CDR2 SASEGT. The CDR3 totals 14 residues. The ends were cut back, 8 bases at V and 8 bases at J, with 21 bases in the middle. The CDR3 DNA reads TGTGCCAGCTTCGGGGGAAGCGGGACCGGCGGCTACACCTTC. As protein: CASFGGSGTGGYTF.

CDR3 loop: CASSPRQGSSYGYTF. CDR3 DNA: TGCGCCAGCAGCCCCCGACAGGGGAGTAGCTATGGCTACACCTTC. V gene TRBV4-3 combines with J gene TRBJ1-2; 8 bases line up with TRBD1. Germline CDR1 and CDR2: LGHNA and YSLEER. The CDR3 consists of 15 residues. J lost 4 bases, V lost 4 bases, and 8 bases had no gene match.

The V call is TRBV9, the J call TRBJ1-6, with 7 bases aligning to TRBD1. Germline V gene data show CDR1 as SGDLS and CDR2 as YYNGEE. The CDR3 has 15 amino acids. Trimming at V came to 0 bases and at J to 6 bases, leaving 3 bases not matched to a gene. The CDR3, as DNA: TGTGCCAGCAGCGTAGCTGGGACAGCTAATTCACCCCTCCACTTT. Protein product: CASSVAGTANSPLHF.

On this clone: The junction and the germline gene differ at one end; a read error may be behind it. V usage is TRBV7-9 and J usage is TRBJ2-6, with a tentative D call TRBD1 (5 bases). Germline-derived CDR1 and CDR2 are SEHNR and FQNEAQ (reference sequence). This CDR3 has 16 amino acids. This CDR3 is CASSLGTLTGASVLTF. CDR3 DNA sequence: TGTGCCAGCAGCTTAGGGACACTAACTGGGGCCAGCGTCCTGACTTTC.

The chain carries TRBV7-8 and TRBJ1-1; tentative D call: TRBD1 (5 bases). This CDR3 spans 14 amino acids. V lost 6 bases to trimming and J lost 4 bases, with 15 bases between them. The germline V gene has CDR1 SGHVS and CDR2 FQNEAQ. Written as DNA, the CDR3 is TGTGCCAGCAGATCCAGGGATGTGGCCACTGAAGCTTTCTTT. Its protein product is CASRSRDVATEAFF. Together with reference TRBV7-8 and TRBJ1-1, the CDR3 gives the full variable domain: GAGVSQSPRYKVAKRGQDVALRCDPISGHVSLFWYQQALGQGPEFLTYFQNEAQLDKSGLPSDRFFAERPEGSVSTLKIQRTQQEDSAVYLCASRSRDVATEAFFGQGTRLTVV.

The J gene is TRBJ2-5, the V gene TRBV14, with TRBD1 identical over 9 bases. The V segment lost 5 bases and the J segment 5 bases; nucleotides outside the gene matches: 9. The CDR3 consists of 15 residues. Germline CDR1 and CDR2: SGHDN and FVKESK. The CDR3 region has the DNA TGTGCCAGCAGCACAGGGGGCTTTTTTGAGGAGACCCAGTACTTC. This translates into CASSTGGFFEETQYF.

CDR3 amino acids: CASSRETGTSTEAFF. The CDR3, as DNA: TGTGCCAGCAGTCGAGAGACAGGGACGAGCACTGAAGCTTTCTTT. V usage is TRBV28 and J usage is TRBJ1-1; 7 bases match TRBD1. This CDR3 has 15 amino acids. CDR1 and CDR2 (germline): MDHEN, SYDVKM. Germline trimming cut 5 bases from V and 4 bases from J; bases unmatched to any gene: 10.

The chain couples TRBV2 to TRBJ2-5, with D possibly being TRBD1 (5 bases). The end of the DNA is better explained by TRBJ2-7, so the J call may be wrong. The CDR3 runs to 14 residues. Germline V CDR1 and CDR2: SNHLY, FYNNEI. As DNA, the CDR3 is TGTGCCAGCAGTGATAGGGGAAGGACCTACGAGCAGTACTTC. It yields the protein CASSDRGRTYEQYF.

The chain employs TRBV5-4 and TRBJ1-2; perhaps TRBD1 as D (5 bases). The CDR3 has 15 residues. Trimming shortened V by 2 bases and J by 3 bases, and 14 bases separated the two germline ends. The germline V gene has CDR1 SGHNT and CDR2 YYREEE (reference sequence). The CDR3 sequence: CASSFGPGTDYGYTF. In DNA, the CDR3 is TGTGCCAGCAGCTTCGGCCCAGGGACTGACTATGGCTACACCTTC.

The rearrangement joins TRBV18 to TRBJ1-1; TRBD1 agrees at 7 bases. CDR1 KGHSH and CDR2 LQKENI come from the germline V gene. This CDR3 is 16 amino acids long. V shed 2 bases, J shed 0 bases, and the junction held 6 bases outside the gene matches. CDR3 loop: CASSPIRGGLNTEAFF. In DNA, the CDR3 is TGTGCCAGCTCACCAATCAGAGGGGGCTTGAACACTGAAGCTTTCTTT.

The V gene is TRBV5-5, the J gene TRBJ2-4; a weak D match, TRBD1 (5 bases). The germline V gene encodes CDR1 SGHKS and CDR2 YYEKEE (reference sequence). V was cut by 1 base and J by 8 bases, with 10 bases left in between. CDR3 length: 13 amino acids. The CDR3 nucleotides are TGTGCCAGCAGCTTGCAGGGTAGGGACATTCAGTACTTC. Translated: CASSLQGRDIQYF.

The J gene is TRBJ2-7, the V gene TRBV5-1, with D tentatively TRBD2 (5 bases). V was shortened by 0 bases and J by 2 bases, with 21 bases between the two germline ends. The CDR3 covers 18 residues. Germline loops: CDR1 SGHRS, CDR2 YFSETQ. CDR3 amino acids: CASSLGTMWGLRAYEQYF. In DNA form, the CDR3 reads TGCGCCAGCAGCTTGGGAACAATGTGGGGTCTGAGGGCCTACGAGCAGTACTTC.

With respect to this clone: Other DNA sequences of this sample code for an identical CDR3. The chain joins TRBV5-6 to TRBJ2-1, with 15 bases aligning to TRBD2. Germline CDR1 SGHDT, CDR2 YYEEEE. V lost 4 bases, J lost 4 bases, and 6 bases stayed unmatched. The CDR3 is made up of 17 amino acids. CDR3 in DNA: TGTGCCAGCAGCGCTGGACTAGCGGGGGGGATATACAATGAGCAGTTCTTC. Translation: CASSAGLAGGIYNEQFF.

The count of this clone is one. The V call is TRBV19, the J call TRBJ1-2; D is perhaps TRBD1 (6 bases). The CDR3 has 12 amino acids. CDR1 is LNHDA and CDR2 is SQIVND in the germline V gene (reference sequence). V was trimmed by 11 bases and J by 4 bases, leaving 14 bases between them. The CDR3, as DNA: TGTGCCTCCTTAGGACAGCTCTATGGCTACACCTTC. Amino acid sequence: CASLGQLYGYTF. The whole variable domain, remainder taken from reference TRBV19 and TRBJ1-2, is DGGITQSPKYLFRKEGQNVTLSCEQNLNHDAMYWYRQDPGQGLRLIYYSQIVNDFQKGDIAEGYSVSREKKESFPLTVTSAQKNPTAFYLCASLGQLYGYTFGSGTRLTVV.

In its sample, this clone was seen a few times. This chain links TRBV5-3 with TRBJ2-7; D call uncertain. TRBV5-3 falls under the ORF class, with uncertain function. This CDR3 has 16 residues. V lost 0 bases, J lost 5 bases, and 18 bases lay in between. CDR3 sequence reads: CARSLGPGSRLHEQYF. The CDR3 coding sequence is TGTGCCAGAAGCTTGGGGCCGGGTTCAAGGCTCCACGAGCAGTACTTC.

The V call is TRBV6-5, the J call TRBJ1-2; D perhaps matches TRBD1 (5 bases). Germline assignment: CDR1 MNHEY and CDR2 SVGAGI. This CDR3 has 15 residues. V lost 4 bases and J 4 bases, leaving 16 bases between the germline ends. The CDR3 sequence: CASSWAWGELYGYTF. In DNA form, the CDR3 reads TGTGCCAGCAGTTGGGCATGGGGGGAGCTCTATGGCTACACCTTC.

The chain has TRBV18 and TRBJ2-1; D is possibly TRBD1 (7 bases). Per germline, CDR1 KGHSH and CDR2 LQKENI. There are 16 residues in the CDR3. Trimming removed 0 bases at V and 8 bases at J, with 17 bases between. CDR3 nucleotide sequence: TGTGCCAGCTCACCACCGACGACAGGGAGGATCGATGAGCAGTTCTTC. It encodes CASSPPTTGRIDEQFF.

The chain combines TRBV4-2 with TRBJ2-5; weak D call: TRBD2 (6 bases). V gave up 6 bases and J gave up 1 base, with 15 bases separating them. The CDR3 is made up of 15 amino acids. Germline V gene data show CDR1 as LGHNA and CDR2 as YNFKEQ. The CDR3: CASRGLSASQETQYF. CDR3 sequence (DNA): TGTGCCAGCAGGGGACTCTCAGCCTCCCAAGAGACCCAGTACTTC.

The chain employs TRBV28 and TRBJ1-6, with TRBD1 matching over 10 bases. CDR1 MDHEN and CDR2 SYDVKM come from the germline V gene. This CDR3 is built from 14 residues. After removal of 5 bases from V and 9 bases from J, the junction contained 4 bases not matched to a gene. CDR3: CASSPRTGGSPLHF. The CDR3 DNA sequence: TGTGCCAGCAGTCCAAGGACAGGGGGTTCACCCCTCCACTTT.

The chain uses TRBV28 and TRBJ2-3; the match to TRBD2 covers 8 bases. Germline loops: CDR1 MDHEN, CDR2 SYDVKM. Trimming removed 1 base from V and 2 bases from J; junction bases left unmatched: 5. There are 16 residues in the CDR3. The CDR3 bases are TGTGCCAGCAGTTTATTCCGGGGGGGGTTCACAGATACGCAGTATTTT. Translating gives CASSLFRGGFTDTQYF. Full variable domain (outside the CDR3, taken from reference TRBV28 and TRBJ2-3): DVKVTQSSRYLVKRTGEKVFLECVQDMDHENMFWYRQDPGLGLRLIYFSYDVKMKEKGDIPEGYSVSREKKERFSLILESASTNQTSMYLCASSLFRGGFTDTQYFGPGTRLTVL.